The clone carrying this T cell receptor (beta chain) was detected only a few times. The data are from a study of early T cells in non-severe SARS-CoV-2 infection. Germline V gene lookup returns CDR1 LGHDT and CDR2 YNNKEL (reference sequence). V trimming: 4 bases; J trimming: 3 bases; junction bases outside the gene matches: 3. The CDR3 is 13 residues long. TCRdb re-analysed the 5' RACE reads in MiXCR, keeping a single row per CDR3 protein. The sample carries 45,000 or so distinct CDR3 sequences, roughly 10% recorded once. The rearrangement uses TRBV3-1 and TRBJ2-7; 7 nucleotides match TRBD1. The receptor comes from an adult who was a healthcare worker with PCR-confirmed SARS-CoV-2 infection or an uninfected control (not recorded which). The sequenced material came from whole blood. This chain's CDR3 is CASSLGQIYEQYF. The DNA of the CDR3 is TGTGCCAGCAGCCTGGGACAGATCTACGAGCAGTACTTC.